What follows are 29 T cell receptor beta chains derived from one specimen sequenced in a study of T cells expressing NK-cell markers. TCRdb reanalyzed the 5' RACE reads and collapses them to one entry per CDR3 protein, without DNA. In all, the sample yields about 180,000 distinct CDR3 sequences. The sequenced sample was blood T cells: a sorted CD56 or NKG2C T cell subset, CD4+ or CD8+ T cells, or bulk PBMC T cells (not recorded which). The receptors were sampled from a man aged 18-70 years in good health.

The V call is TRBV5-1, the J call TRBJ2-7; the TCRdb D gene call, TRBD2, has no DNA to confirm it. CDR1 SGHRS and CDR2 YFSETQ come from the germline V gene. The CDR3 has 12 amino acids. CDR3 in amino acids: CASGAGGPEQYF. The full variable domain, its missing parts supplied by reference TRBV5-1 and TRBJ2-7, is KAGVTQTPRYLIKTRGQQVTLSCSPISGHRSVSWYQQTPGQGLQFLFEYFSETQRNKGNFPGRFSGRQFSNSRSEMNVSTLELGDSALYLCASGAGGPEQYFGPGTRLTVT.

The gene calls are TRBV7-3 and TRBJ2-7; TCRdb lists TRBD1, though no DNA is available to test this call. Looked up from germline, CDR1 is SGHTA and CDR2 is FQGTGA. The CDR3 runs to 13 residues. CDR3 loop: CASAGTGGSEQYF.

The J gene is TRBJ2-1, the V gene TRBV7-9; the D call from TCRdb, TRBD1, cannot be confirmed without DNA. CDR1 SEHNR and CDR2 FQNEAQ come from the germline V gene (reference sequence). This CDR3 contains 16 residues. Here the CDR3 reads CASSLLGGGYYNEQFF.

The CDR3 sequence: CSVEVPGIQETQYF. This rearrangement joins TRBV29-1 to TRBJ2-5; TCRdb returns TRBD1, unconfirmable since there is no DNA. Germline V gene lookup returns CDR1 SQVTM and CDR2 ANQGSEA. The CDR3 spans 14 residues.

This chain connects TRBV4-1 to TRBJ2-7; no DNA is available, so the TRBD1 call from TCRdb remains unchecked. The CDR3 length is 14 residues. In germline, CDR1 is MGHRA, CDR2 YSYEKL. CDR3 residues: CASSLRDRGSEQYF.

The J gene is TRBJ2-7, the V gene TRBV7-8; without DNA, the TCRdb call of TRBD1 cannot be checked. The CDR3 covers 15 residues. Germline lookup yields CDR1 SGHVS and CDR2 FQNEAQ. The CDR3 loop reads CASSSTGEYAYEQYF.

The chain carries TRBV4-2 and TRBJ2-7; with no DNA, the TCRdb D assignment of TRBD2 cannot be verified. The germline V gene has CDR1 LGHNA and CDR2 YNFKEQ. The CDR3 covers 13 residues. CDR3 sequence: CASSQVKGREQYF.

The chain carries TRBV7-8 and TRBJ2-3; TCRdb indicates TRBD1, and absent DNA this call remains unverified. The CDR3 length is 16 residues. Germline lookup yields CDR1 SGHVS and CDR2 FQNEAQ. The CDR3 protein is CASSSDKGGWPDTQYF.

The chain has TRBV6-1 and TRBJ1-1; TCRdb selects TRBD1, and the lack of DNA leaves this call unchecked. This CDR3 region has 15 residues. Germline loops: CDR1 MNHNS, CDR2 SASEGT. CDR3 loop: CASSIGQGLSTEAFF.

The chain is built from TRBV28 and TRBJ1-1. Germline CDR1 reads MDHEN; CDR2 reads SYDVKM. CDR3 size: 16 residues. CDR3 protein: CASSLTGRPMNTEAFF.

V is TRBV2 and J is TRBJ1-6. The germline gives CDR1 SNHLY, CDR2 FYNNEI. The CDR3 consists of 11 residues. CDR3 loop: CASSANVNFHF.

The CDR3 loop reads CASSPTVQETQYF. The V gene is TRBV28, the J gene TRBJ2-5; TCRdb's D call of TRBD1 is untestable without DNA. CDR3 length: 13 residues. Germline V gene lookup returns CDR1 MDHEN and CDR2 SYDVKM.

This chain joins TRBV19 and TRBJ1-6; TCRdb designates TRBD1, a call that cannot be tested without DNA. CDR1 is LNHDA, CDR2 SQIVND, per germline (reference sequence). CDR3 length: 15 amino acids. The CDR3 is CATKSQTGGNSPLHF.

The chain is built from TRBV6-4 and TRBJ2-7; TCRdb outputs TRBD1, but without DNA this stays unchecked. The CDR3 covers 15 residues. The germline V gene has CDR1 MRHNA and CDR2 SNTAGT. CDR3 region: CASSESGQGPYEQYF.

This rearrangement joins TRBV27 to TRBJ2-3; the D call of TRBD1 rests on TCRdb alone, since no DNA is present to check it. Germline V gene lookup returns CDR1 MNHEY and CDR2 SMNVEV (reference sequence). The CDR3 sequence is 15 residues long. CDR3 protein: CASSQTPPYTDTQYF.

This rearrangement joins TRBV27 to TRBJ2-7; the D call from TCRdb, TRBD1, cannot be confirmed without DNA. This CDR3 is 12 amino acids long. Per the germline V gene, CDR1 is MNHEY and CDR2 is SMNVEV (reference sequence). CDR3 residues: CASKRPPGEQYF.

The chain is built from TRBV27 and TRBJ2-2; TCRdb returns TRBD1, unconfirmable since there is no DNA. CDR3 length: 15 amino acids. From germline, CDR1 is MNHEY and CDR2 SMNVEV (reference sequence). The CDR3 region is CASKPTGLGTGELFF.

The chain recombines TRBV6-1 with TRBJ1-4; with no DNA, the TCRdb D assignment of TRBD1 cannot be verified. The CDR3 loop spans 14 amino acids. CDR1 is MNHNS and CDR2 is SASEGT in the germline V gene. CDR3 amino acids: CASSAGGEGEKLFF.

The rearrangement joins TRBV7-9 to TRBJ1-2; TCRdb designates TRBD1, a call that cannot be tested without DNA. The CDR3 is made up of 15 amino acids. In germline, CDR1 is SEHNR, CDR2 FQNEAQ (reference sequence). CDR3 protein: CASSSTGAPGYGYTF.

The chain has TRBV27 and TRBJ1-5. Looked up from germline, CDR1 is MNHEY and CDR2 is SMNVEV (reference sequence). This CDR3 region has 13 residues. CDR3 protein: CASREGLLGAQHF.

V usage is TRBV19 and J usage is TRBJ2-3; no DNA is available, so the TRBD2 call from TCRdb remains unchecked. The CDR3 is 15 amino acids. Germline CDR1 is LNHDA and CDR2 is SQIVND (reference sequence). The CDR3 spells CASSAGTSLGDTQYF.

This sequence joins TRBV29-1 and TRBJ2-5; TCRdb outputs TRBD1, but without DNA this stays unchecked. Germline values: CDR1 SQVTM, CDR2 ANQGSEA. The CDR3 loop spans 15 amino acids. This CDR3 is CSVEGGNSLAETQYF.

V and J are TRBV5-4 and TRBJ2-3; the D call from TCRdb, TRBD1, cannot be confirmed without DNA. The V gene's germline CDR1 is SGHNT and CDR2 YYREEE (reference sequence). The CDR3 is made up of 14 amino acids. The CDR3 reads CASSFMGPGDTQYF.

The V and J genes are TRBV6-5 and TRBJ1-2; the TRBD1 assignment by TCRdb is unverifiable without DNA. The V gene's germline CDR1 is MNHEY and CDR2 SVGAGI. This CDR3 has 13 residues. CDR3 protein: CASSSPGRDGYTF.

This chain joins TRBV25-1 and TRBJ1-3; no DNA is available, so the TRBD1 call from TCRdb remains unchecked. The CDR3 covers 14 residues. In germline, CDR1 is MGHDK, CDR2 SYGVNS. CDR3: CASSQGYDGNTIYF.

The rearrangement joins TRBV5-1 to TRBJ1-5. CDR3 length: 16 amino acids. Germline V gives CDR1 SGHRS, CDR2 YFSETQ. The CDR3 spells CASTPGRRYSNQPQHF.

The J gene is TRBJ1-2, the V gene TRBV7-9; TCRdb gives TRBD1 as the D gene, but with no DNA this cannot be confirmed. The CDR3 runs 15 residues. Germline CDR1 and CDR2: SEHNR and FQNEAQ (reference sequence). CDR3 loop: CASSSLVGVIYGYTF.

The CDR3 region is CASREGLAGNEQYF. The V gene is TRBV13, the J gene TRBJ2-7; with no DNA, the TCRdb D assignment of TRBD2 cannot be verified. The CDR3 covers 14 residues. Per germline, CDR1 PRHDT and CDR2 FYEKMQ (reference sequence).

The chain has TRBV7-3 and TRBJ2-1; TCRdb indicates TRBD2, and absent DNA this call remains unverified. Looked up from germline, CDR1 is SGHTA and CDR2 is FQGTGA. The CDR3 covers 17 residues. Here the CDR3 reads CASSLVSWVSGYNEQFF.